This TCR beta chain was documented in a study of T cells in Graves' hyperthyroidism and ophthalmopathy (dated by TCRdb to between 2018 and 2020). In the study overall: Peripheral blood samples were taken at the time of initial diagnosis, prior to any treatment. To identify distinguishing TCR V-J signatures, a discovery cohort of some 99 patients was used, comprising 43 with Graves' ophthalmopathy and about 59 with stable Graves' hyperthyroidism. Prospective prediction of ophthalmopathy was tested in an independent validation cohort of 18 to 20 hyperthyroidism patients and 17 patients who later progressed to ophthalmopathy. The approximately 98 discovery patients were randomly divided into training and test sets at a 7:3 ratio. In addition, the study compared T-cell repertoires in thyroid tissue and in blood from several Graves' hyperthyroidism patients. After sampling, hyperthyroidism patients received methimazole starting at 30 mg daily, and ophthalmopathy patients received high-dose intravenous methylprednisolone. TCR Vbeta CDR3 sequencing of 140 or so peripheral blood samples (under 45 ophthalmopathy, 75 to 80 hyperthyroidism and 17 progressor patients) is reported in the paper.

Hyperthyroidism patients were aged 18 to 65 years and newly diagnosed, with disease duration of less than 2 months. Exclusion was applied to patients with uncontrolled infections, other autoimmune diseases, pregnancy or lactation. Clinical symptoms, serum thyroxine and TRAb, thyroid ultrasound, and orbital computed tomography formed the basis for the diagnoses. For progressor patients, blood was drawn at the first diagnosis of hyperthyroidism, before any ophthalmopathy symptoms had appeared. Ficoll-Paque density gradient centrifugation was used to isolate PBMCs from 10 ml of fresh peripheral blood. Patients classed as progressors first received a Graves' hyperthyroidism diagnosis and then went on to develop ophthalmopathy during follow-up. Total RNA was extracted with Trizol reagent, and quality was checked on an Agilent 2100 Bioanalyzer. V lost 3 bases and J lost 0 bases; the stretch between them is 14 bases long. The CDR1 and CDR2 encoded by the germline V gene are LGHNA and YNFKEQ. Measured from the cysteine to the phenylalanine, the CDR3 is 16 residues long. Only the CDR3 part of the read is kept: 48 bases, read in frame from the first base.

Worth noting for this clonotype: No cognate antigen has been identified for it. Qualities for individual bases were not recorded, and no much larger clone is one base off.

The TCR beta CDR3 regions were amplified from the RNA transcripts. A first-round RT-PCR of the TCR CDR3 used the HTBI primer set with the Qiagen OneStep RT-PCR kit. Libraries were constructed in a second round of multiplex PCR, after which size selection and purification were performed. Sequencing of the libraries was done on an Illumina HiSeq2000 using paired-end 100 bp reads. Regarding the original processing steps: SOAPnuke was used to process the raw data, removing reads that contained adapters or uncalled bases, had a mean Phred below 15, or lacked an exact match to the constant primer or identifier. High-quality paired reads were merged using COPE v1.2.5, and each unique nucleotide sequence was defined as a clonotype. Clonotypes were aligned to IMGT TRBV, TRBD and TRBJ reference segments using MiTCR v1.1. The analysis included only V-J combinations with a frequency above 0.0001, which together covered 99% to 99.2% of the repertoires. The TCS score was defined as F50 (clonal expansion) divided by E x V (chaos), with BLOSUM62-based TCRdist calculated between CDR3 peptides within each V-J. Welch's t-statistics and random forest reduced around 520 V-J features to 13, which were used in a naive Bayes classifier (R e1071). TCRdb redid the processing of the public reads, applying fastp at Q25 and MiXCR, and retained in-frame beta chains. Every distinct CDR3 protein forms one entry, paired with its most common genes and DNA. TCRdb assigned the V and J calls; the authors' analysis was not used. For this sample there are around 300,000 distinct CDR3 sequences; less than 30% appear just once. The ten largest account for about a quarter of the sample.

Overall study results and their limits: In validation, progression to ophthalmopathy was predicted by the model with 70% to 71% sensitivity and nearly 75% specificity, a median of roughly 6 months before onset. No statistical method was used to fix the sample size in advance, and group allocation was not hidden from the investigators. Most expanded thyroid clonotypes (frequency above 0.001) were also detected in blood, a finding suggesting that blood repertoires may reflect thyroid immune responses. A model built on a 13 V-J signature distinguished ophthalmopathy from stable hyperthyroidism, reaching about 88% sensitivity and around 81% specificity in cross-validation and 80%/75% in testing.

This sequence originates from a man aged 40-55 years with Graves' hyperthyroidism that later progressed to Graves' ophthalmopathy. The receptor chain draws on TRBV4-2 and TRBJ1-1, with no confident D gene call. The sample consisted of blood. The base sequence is TGTGCCAGCAGCCACACACCGACGGGGATGAACACTGAAGCTTTCTTT. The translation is CASSHTPTGMNTEAFF.